The T cell receptor (beta chain) described here comes from a study of blood T cell repertoires in COVID-19. Authors' processing steps: Amplification of reference gene primers provided the estimated nucleated cell counts. Sequenced by immunoSEQ multiplex PCR; TCRdb stores in-frame clones only, minus some. V and J calls plus clone size are reproduced from that table; the DNA served to infer D and trimming. The table includes a few hundred thousand clones, 65% to 85% detected once. Per the germline V gene, CDR1 is SNHLY and CDR2 is FYNNEI. The CDR3 covers 15 residues. V shed 6 bases, J shed 2 bases, and the junction held 7 bases outside the gene matches.

The sequenced sample consisted of peripheral blood. V and J are TRBV2 and TRBJ2-1; 7 bases map to TRBD1. This TCR was sampled from a woman between 40 and 50 years old who had recovered from COVID-19. In nucleotides, the CDR3 is TGTGCCAGCAGCTGGACCAGGGGGACCTACAATGAGCAGTTCTTC. As protein: CASSWTRGTYNEQFF.